Each of the 23 T cell receptor beta chains below was sequenced from the same sample in a study of T-cell memory formation after mild COVID-19. TCRdb reprocessed the 5' RACE reads via MiXCR and lists one record per CDR3 protein. Here the sample spans 350,000 to 400,000 distinct CDR3 sequences, roughly 20% being singletons. Sequenced input: PBMCs or a T cell subset sorted from them (not recorded which). These receptors were collected from an adult woman who had mild COVID-19 (a few samples of this study predate the infection). Cell type and time point are not known.

There are a few counts of this clonotype. This rearrangement joins TRBV2 to TRBJ2-1; D gene unclear. Germline assignment: CDR1 SNHLY and CDR2 FYNNEI. This CDR3 contains 14 residues. V lost 4 bases to trimming and J lost 7 bases, with 14 bases between them. The CDR3 DNA reads TGTGCCAGCAGTGCCGAACTCGATCCAAATGAGCAGTTCTTC. As protein: CASSAELDPNEQFF. The entire variable domain, with the rest obtained from reference TRBV2 and TRBJ2-1, is as follows: EPEVTQTPSHQVTQMGQEVILRCVPISNHLYFYWYRQILGQKVEFLVSFYNNEISEKSEIFDDQFSVERPDGSNFTLKIRSTKLEDSAMYFCASSAELDPNEQFFGPGTRLTVL.

This clonotype was seen a single time. The J gene is TRBJ2-3, the V gene TRBV11-2; TRBD2 agrees at 11 bases. This CDR3 is built from 16 residues. The ends lost 1 base at V and 5 bases at J; junction bases unmatched: 5. Germline assignment: CDR1 SGHAT and CDR2 FQNNGV. This chain's CDR3 is CASSLVVAGGLDTQYF. CDR3 nucleotides: TGTGCCAGCAGCTTAGTGGTAGCGGGAGGGTTAGATACGCAGTATTTT. Drawing the rest from reference TRBV11-2 and TRBJ2-3, the complete variable domain is EAGVAQSPRYKIIEKRQSVAFWCNPISGHATLYWYQQILGQGPKLLIQFQNNGVVDDSQLPKDRFSAERLKGVDSTLKIQPAKLEDSAVYLCASSLVVAGGLDTQYFGPGTRLTVL.

A few counts support this clonotype. The chain joins TRBV7-9 to TRBJ2-7; 7 bases align to TRBD2. V was pared by 3 bases and J by 6 bases, with 8 bases of the junction left unmatched. CDR1 is SEHNR and CDR2 is FQNEAQ in the germline V gene (reference sequence). The CDR3 totals 14 residues. The CDR3 loop is CASSFLAGEGEQYF. In DNA, the CDR3 is TGTGCCAGCAGCTTTCTGGCGGGAGAGGGCGAGCAGTACTTC. Based on the CDR3 plus reference TRBV7-9 and TRBJ2-7, the full variable domain is DTGVSQNPRHKITKRGQNVTFRCDPISEHNRLYWYRQTLGQGPEFLTYFQNEAQLEKSRLLSDRFSAERPKGSFSTLEIQRTEQGDSAMYLCASSFLAGEGEQYFGPGTRLTVT.

The chain employs TRBV5-1 and TRBJ2-5; 7 bases line up with TRBD2. Unmatched junction bases numbered 3, after V lost 2 bases and J lost 2 bases. The CDR3 is 14 amino acids. Germline V lookup: CDR1 SGHRS, CDR2 YFSETQ. The CDR3 spells CASSFAGEQETQYF. The CDR3 DNA sequence: TGCGCCAGCAGCTTCGCGGGGGAACAAGAGACCCAGTACTTC.

This clonotype was seen more than once but under ten times. J is TRBJ2-1 and V is TRBV6-5, with 11 bases fitting TRBD2. In germline, CDR1 is MNHEY, CDR2 SVGAGI. This CDR3 contains 16 residues. After removal of 3 bases from V and 5 bases from J, the junction contained 6 bases not matched to a gene. For the CDR3, the DNA is TGTGCCAGCAGTTATCCGACTAGCGGGAAGAACAATGAGCAGTTCTTC. Protein sequence: CASSYPTSGKNNEQFF.

Many counts were recorded for this clonotype. V and J are TRBV15 and TRBJ2-7; D perhaps matches TRBD2 (7 bases). This CDR3 contains 15 residues. Germline loops: CDR1 LNHNV, CDR2 YYDKDF (reference sequence). The V end lost 2 bases, the J end lost 6 bases, and 17 bases lay between the germline ends. In nucleotides, the CDR3 is TGTGCCACCAGCAGACCTAGGGGGGGGCTCGGCGAGCAGTACTTC. This sequence encodes CATSRPRGGLGEQYF.

The gene calls are TRBV5-6 and TRBJ1-1, with 7 bases matching TRBD1. V was clipped by 2 bases and J by 1 base; unmatched bases: 8. Germline CDR1 and CDR2: SGHDT and YYEEEE. CDR3 length equals 16 residues. CDR3 residues: CASSLVPGQSNTEAFF. CDR3 coding DNA: TGTGCCAGCAGCTTAGTCCCGGGACAGTCGAACACTGAAGCTTTCTTT. Using reference TRBV5-6 and TRBJ1-1 for the parts outside the CDR3, the full variable domain is DAGVTQSPTHLIKTRGQQVTLRCSPKSGHDTVSWYQQALGQGPQFIFQYYEEEERQRGNFPDRFSGHQFPNYSSELNVNALLLGDSALYLCASSLVPGQSNTEAFFGQGTRLTVV.

Ten or more counts support this clonotype. The chain joins TRBV20-1 to TRBJ2-3; D call uncertain. With 3 bases removed from V and 4 bases from J, the gap between germline ends came to 11 bases. This CDR3 comprises 13 residues. Germline CDR1 reads DFQATT; CDR2 reads SNEGSKA (reference sequence). The CDR3 sequence: CSASLVGSDTQYF. The DNA for the CDR3 is TGCAGTGCTAGCCTAGTTGGATCAGATACGCAGTATTTT.

This clonotype was counted only a few times. This chain uses TRBV7-8 with TRBJ2-1; 8 positions match TRBD2. CDR1 SGHVS and CDR2 FQNEAQ come from the germline V gene. The CDR3 extends over 16 amino acids. Trimming took 11 bases from V and 5 from J; bases not matched to a gene: 17. CDR3 region: CALGASGRLFHNEQFF. Written as DNA, the CDR3 is TGTGCCCTCGGGGCCAGCGGGAGACTCTTCCACAATGAGCAGTTCTTC.

Only a few counts were recorded for this clonotype. The rearrangement joins TRBV24-1 to TRBJ1-2, with unresolved D. Per the germline V gene, CDR1 is KGHDR and CDR2 is SFDVKD. The V end lost 2 bases, the J end lost 8 bases, and 14 bases lay between the germline ends. The length of the CDR3 is 14 residues. CDR3 sequence (DNA): TGTGCCACCAGTGATTCGGCGGCGCGTCCCGGCTACACCTTC. This gives the protein CATSDSAARPGYTF.

The rearrangement uses TRBV12-3 or TRBV12-4 and TRBJ2-7, with D perhaps matching TRBD2 (5 bases). V lost 2 bases to trimming and J lost 5 bases, with 19 bases between them. The CDR3 runs to 16 residues. For the CDR3, the DNA is TGTGCCAGCAGTTTAAGGTTTCCGGGGAGCGTCCACGAGCAGTACTTC. As protein: CASSLRFPGSVHEQYF.

The chain couples TRBV7-6 to TRBJ2-2; no definite D call. This CDR3 comprises 14 residues. CDR1 is SGHVS, CDR2 FNYEAQ, per germline. Deletions cut 4 bases from V and 3 bases from J, with 9 bases between. The CDR3 is CASSSIRDTGELFF. The CDR3 DNA sequence: TGTGCCAGCAGCTCCATCCGGGACACCGGGGAGCTGTTTTTT.

The sample holds a few counts of this clonotype. The gene calls are TRBV9 and TRBJ1-2, with D perhaps matching TRBD1 (5 bases). V was trimmed by 3 bases and J by 3 bases, leaving 12 bases between them. The CDR3 consists of 14 residues. Germline V CDR1 and CDR2: SGDLS, YYNGEE. The CDR3 DNA reads as TGTGCCAGCAGCGCCGATCAGGGAGACTATGGCTACACCTTC. Translating it yields CASSADQGDYGYTF.

The V call is TRBV6-2 or TRBV6-3, the J call TRBJ2-1; the match to TRBD2 covers 8 bases. Germline CDR1 is MNHEY and CDR2 is SVGEGT. V was pared by 6 bases and J by 10 bases, with 11 bases of the junction left unmatched. The CDR3 is 14 amino acids. The DNA of the CDR3 is TGTGCCAGCAGGACAAAGCGGGAGCTGATAGAGCAGTTCTTC. It specifies CASRTKRELIEQFF.

This clonotype was detected ten times or more. The V and J genes are TRBV5-1 and TRBJ2-7; the match to TRBD1 covers 7 bases. CDR3 length: 14 amino acids. The germline V gene has CDR1 SGHRS and CDR2 YFSETQ. V shed 1 base, J shed 0 bases, and the junction held 1 base outside the gene matches. CDR3 coding DNA: TGCGCCAGCAGCTTGCCAGGGGGCTCCTACGAGCAGTACTTC. Translated: CASSLPGGSYEQYF.

This sequence joins TRBV10-3 and TRBJ1-1; a possible D gene is TRBD1 (6 bases). The CDR3 runs to 14 residues. Germline V gives CDR1 ENHRY, CDR2 SYGVKD. The V end was cut by 0 bases, the J end by 5 bases, with 10 bases between. CDR3 residues: CAISESRGSTEAFF. As DNA, the CDR3 is TGTGCCATCAGTGAGTCGAGGGGGAGTACTGAAGCTTTCTTT.

This clonotype was seen more than once but under ten times. CDR3 loop: CASSLKGQYYEQYF. CDR3 coding DNA: TGTGCCAGCAGCTTAAAGGGACAGTACTACGAGCAGTACTTC. The chain employs TRBV7-6 and TRBJ2-7; 7 bases match TRBD1. There are 14 residues in the CDR3. Germline V gene sequence: CDR1 SGHVS, CDR2 FNYEAQ. Trimming cost V 2 bases and J 3 bases; bases outside gene matches: 4.

This chain links TRBV18 with TRBJ2-7; D not resolved. Germline CDR1 reads KGHSH; CDR2 reads LQKENI. V lost 2 bases to trimming and J lost 3 bases, with 11 bases between them. This CDR3 has 14 residues. This CDR3 reads CASSPTRGNYEQYF. The CDR3 bases are TGTGCCAGCTCACCAACTCGAGGAAACTACGAGCAGTACTTC.

This clonotype showed up just a few times. The rearrangement uses TRBV7-2 and TRBJ2-3; TRBD2 matches 10 bases. The V gene end was trimmed by 8 bases and the J gene end by 4 bases; junction bases not matched to a gene: 6. The CDR3 consists of 14 residues. Germline V gene lookup returns CDR1 SGHTA and CDR2 FQGNSA. The CDR3 coding sequence is TGTGCCAGCGTCAGCGGGAGGGCTTCAGATACGCAGTATTTT. It codes for CASVSGRASDTQYF.

The V and J genes are TRBV4-2 and TRBJ1-5; tentative D call: TRBD1 (5 bases). The CDR3 is 15 amino acids. Germline CDR1 and CDR2: LGHNA and YNFKEQ. V shed 2 bases and J shed 5 bases, with 13 bases lying between them. For the CDR3, the DNA is TGTGCCAGCAGCCAAACCGACAGAAGGGATCAGCCCCAGCATTTT. Its protein is CASSQTDRRDQPQHF.

The chain links TRBV20-1 to TRBJ1-1; tentatively, D is TRBD1 (5 bases). The CDR3 is 13 residues long. Trimming removed 7 bases at V and 11 bases at J, with 23 bases between. In germline, CDR1 is DFQATT, CDR2 SNEGSKA (reference sequence). CDR3 DNA sequence: TGCAGTGTATCATCCCGGCAGGGAGTATGGGCTTTCTTT. Its translation is CSVSSRQGVWAFF.

J is TRBJ2-1 and V is TRBV30; D may be TRBD2 (6 bases). Germline V lookup: CDR1 GTSNPN, CDR2 SVGIG (reference sequence). The ends were cut back, 5 bases at V and 9 bases at J, with 17 bases in the middle. The length of the CDR3 is 13 residues. CDR3: CAWGEDGRTEQFF. Written as DNA, the CDR3 is TGTGCCTGGGGGGAGGACGGAAGGACTGAGCAGTTCTTC.

The chain carries TRBV30 and TRBJ2-2; D not certain. The germline V and J ends were trimmed by 4 bases and 4 bases, with 13 bases remaining between them. Germline assignment: CDR1 GTSNPN and CDR2 SVGIG (reference sequence). CDR3 length: 14 amino acids. The CDR3 DNA follows: TGTGCCTGGACTAACGCAGCCCCCACCGGGGAGCTGTTTTTT. Its protein product is CAWTNAAPTGELFF. The variable domain in full, completed from reference TRBV30 and TRBJ2-2, reads SQTIHQWPATLVQPVGSPLSLECTVEGTSNPNLYWYRQAAGRGLQLLFYSVGIGQISSEVPQNLSASRPQDRQFILSSKKLLLSDSGFYLCAWTNAAPTGELFFGEGSRLTVL.